These T cell receptor beta chains were read from a single sample in a study of blood T cells in healthy people across ages. TCRdb re-called the 5' RACE reads through MiXCR, storing one row per CDR3 protein. The sample holds 1.5 million to 2 million distinct CDR3 sequences, 39% seen once. Sequencing was carried out using blood. Receptors were obtained from a human donor in good health. CDR3s include the opening cysteine and the closing phenylalanine or tryptophan. D genes are given only for firm matches. Clone size is shown for a subset of rows, as once, few, many or a class of expanded clone.

d_gene: NA
j_gene: TRBJ1-2
v_gene: TRBV28
abundance: few
CDR3aa: CASSLEQTLNYGYTF
CDR3nt: TGTGCCAGCAGTTTAGAACAGACTCTGAACTATGGCTACACCTTC

d_gene: TRBD1
j_gene: TRBJ1-2
v_gene: TRBV12-3/TRBV12-4
abundance: NA
CDR3aa: CASSFGQGEAGYTF
CDR3nt: TGTGCCAGCAGTTTTGGACAGGGGGAGGCTGGCTACACCTTC

d_gene: TRBD2
j_gene: TRBJ2-5
v_gene: TRBV10-3
abundance: few
CDR3aa: CAISGGGGSQETQYF
CDR3nt: TGTGCCATCAGTGGCGGCGGGGGGTCCCAAGAGACCCAGTACTTC

d_gene: NA
j_gene: TRBJ2-6
v_gene: TRBV6-5
abundance: NA
CDR3aa: CASSYSSGAGANVPTF
CDR3nt: TGTGCCAGCAGTTATTCGTCGGGGGCTGGGGCCAACGTCCCGACTTTC

d_gene: TRBD2
j_gene: TRBJ2-1
v_gene: TRBV2
abundance: few
CDR3aa: CASSVRLAGGQPLYNEQFF
CDR3nt: TGTGCCAGCAGTGTGCGGCTAGCGGGGGGCCAACCCTTGTACAATGAGCAGTTCTTC

d_gene: TRBD1
j_gene: TRBJ2-1
v_gene: TRBV7-3
abundance: NA
CDR3aa: CASSLVGQGHNEQFF
CDR3nt: TGTGCCAGCAGCTTAGTCGGACAGGGTCACAATGAGCAGTTCTTC

d_gene: TRBD2
j_gene: TRBJ2-1
v_gene: TRBV4-1
abundance: NA
CDR3aa: CASSQPGLAGGEQFF
CDR3nt: TGCGCCAGCAGCCAACCGGGACTAGCGGGGGGTGAGCAGTTCTTC

d_gene: NA
j_gene: TRBJ1-5
v_gene: TRBV20-1
abundance: NA
CDR3aa: CSARDLVGSNQPQHF
CDR3nt: TGCAGTGCTAGAGATCTCGTGGGGAGCAATCAGCCCCAGCATTTT

d_gene: TRBD1
j_gene: TRBJ1-4
v_gene: TRBV2
abundance: few
CDR3aa: CASSPQGVDEKLFF
CDR3nt: TGTGCCAGCAGTCCCCAGGGGGTGGATGAAAAACTGTTTTTT

d_gene: NA
j_gene: TRBJ2-5
v_gene: TRBV6-2/TRBV6-3
abundance: NA
CDR3aa: CARADGGLGEETQYF
CDR3nt: TGTGCCAGAGCCGACGGGGGCCTGGGGGAAGAGACCCAGTACTTC

d_gene: TRBD1
j_gene: TRBJ2-1
v_gene: TRBV7-7
abundance: NA
CDR3aa: CASSQEQGQQFF
CDR3nt: TGTGCCAGCAGCCAAGAACAGGGGCAACAGTTCTTC

d_gene: NA
j_gene: TRBJ1-6
v_gene: TRBV6-2/TRBV6-3
abundance: many
CDR3aa: CASSYPDTTLHF
CDR3nt: TGTGCCAGCAGTTACCCTGATACCACCCTCCACTTT

d_gene: TRBD1
j_gene: TRBJ2-3
v_gene: TRBV29-1
abundance: many
CDR3aa: CSAGRDRGSTDTQYF
CDR3nt: TGCAGCGCCGGTCGGGACAGGGGTAGCACAGATACGCAGTATTTT

d_gene: NA
j_gene: TRBJ1-5
v_gene: TRBV20-1
abundance: NA
CDR3aa: CSASNRYQPQHF
CDR3nt: TGCAGTGCTAGTAATAGGTATCAGCCCCAGCATTTT

d_gene: NA
j_gene: TRBJ1-5
v_gene: TRBV12-5
abundance: NA
CDR3aa: CASGLATVVRSWDSNQPQHF
CDR3nt: TGTGCTAGTGGTTTGGCCACCGTCGTAAGGTCCTGGGATAGCAATCAGCCCCAGCATTTT

d_gene: TRBD2
j_gene: TRBJ2-7
v_gene: TRBV6-1
abundance: NA
CDR3aa: CASMTSGVRGQYEQYF
CDR3nt: TGTGCCAGCATGACTAGCGGGGTTAGGGGGCAGTACGAGCAGTACTTC

d_gene: NA
j_gene: TRBJ2-4
v_gene: TRBV10-3
abundance: NA
CDR3aa: CAISGGNNNEQYF
CDR3nt: TGTGCCATCAGTGGAGGGAACAACAATGAGCAGTACTTC

d_gene: NA
j_gene: TRBJ2-7
v_gene: TRBV10-3
abundance: NA
CDR3aa: CAISTTGEEAQYF
CDR3nt: TGTGCCATCAGTACGACAGGTGAAGAGGCCCAGTACTTC

d_gene: NA
j_gene: TRBJ1-2
v_gene: TRBV4-3
abundance: NA
CDR3aa: CASSQENTANYGCTF
CDR3nt: TGCGCCAGCAGCCAAGAGAACACGGCTAACTATGGCTGCACCTTC

d_gene: NA
j_gene: TRBJ2-7
v_gene: TRBV20-1
abundance: NA
CDR3aa: CSASSILGRGAEGQYF
CDR3nt: TGCAGTGCTAGCAGCATATTGGGACGGGGCGCCGAAGGGCAGTACTTC